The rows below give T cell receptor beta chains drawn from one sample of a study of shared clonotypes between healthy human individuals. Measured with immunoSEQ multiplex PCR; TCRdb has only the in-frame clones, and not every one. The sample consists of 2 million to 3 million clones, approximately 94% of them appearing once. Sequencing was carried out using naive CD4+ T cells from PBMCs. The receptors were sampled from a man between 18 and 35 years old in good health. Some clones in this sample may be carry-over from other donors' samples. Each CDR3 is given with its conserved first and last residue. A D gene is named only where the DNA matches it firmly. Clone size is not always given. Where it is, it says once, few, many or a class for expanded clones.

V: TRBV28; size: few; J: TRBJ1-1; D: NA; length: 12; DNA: TGTGCCAGCAGGCTGGGACACTCTGAAGCTTTCTTT; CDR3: CASRLGHSEAFF
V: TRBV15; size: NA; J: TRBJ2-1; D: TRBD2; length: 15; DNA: TGTGCCACCAGCAGGACTAGCGGGACCAAGGGCGAGCAGTTCTTC; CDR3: CATSRTSGTKGEQFF
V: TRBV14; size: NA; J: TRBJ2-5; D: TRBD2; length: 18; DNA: TGTGCCAGCAGCCCAAGGACGCCCGGGACTAGCGGAAAAGAGACCCAGTACTTC; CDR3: CASSPRTPGTSGKETQYF
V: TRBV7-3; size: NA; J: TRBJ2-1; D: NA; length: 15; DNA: TGTGCCAGCAGCGAGGGGTCGGCGGGATACCATGAGCAGTTCTTC; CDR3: CASSEGSAGYHEQFF
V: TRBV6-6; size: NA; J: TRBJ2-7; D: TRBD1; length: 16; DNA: TGTGCCAGCAGTTACTCAAAACCCAAGGGGGCCCACGAGCAGTACTTC; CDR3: CASSYSKPKGAHEQYF
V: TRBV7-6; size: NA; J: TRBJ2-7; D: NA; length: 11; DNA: TGTGCCAGCAGCTCAACTGGCGAGCAGTACTTC; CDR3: CASSSTGEQYF
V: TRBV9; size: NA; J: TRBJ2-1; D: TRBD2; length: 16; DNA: TGTGCCAGCAGCGCAGGCGGGAGGGCTTCCTACAATGAGCAGTTCTTC; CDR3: CASSAGGRASYNEQFF
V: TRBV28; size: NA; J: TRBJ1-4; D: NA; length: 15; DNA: TGTGCCAGCAGTTTACAGGACACAACTAATGAAAAACTGTTTTTT; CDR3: CASSLQDTTNEKLFF
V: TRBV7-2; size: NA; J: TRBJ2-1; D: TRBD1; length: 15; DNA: TGTGCCAGCAGCCCCCAGGGGGCTATCGGTAGTGAGCAGTTCTTC; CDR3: CASSPQGAIGSEQFF
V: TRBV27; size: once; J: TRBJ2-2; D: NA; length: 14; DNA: TGTGCCAGCAGTTCAGGGCTTCTCACCGGGGAGCTGTTTTTT; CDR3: CASSSGLLTGELFF
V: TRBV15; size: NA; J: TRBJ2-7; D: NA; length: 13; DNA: TGTGCCACCAGCCGGGGTCGGCCCTACGAGCAGTACTTC; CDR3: CATSRGRPYEQYF
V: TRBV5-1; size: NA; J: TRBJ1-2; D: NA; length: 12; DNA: TGCGCCAGCAGCTCCGGGGTCTATGGCTACACCTTC; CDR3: CASSSGVYGYTF
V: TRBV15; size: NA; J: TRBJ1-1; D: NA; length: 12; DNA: TGTGCCACCAGCAGAGATGACACTGAAGCTTTCTTT; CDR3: CATSRDDTEAFF
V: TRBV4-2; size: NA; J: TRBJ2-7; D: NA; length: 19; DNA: TGTGCCAGCAGCCAGGGTTCACACATCAATAGCAGGGGGGCCTACGAGCAGTACTTC; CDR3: CASSQGSHINSRGAYEQYF
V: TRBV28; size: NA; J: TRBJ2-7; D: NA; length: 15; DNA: TGTGCCAGCACTAGACCCGGGACGGCTGTTGTCGAGCAGTACTTC; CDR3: CASTRPGTAVVEQYF
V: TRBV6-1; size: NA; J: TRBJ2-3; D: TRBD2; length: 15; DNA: TGTGCCAGCAGTGACGGTTTCGGGAGGGCAGATACGCAGTATTTT; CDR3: CASSDGFGRADTQYF
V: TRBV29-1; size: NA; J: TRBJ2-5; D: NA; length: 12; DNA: TGCAGCGTTGATTCGGGGAGTGAGACCCAGTACTTC; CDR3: CSVDSGSETQYF
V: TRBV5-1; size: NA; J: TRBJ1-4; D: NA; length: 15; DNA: TGCGCCAGCAGCTTTATGGGAACGGCTAATGAAAAACTGTTTTTT; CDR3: CASSFMGTANEKLFF
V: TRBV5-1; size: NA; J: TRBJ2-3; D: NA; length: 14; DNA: TGCGCCAGCAGCCTTCGTTTTGGTCCAGATACGCAGTATTTT; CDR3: CASSLRFGPDTQYF
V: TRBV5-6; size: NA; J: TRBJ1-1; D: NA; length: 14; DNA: TGTGCCAGCAGCAGGCCTGGGACTGACACTGAAGCTTTCTTT; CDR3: CASSRPGTDTEAFF
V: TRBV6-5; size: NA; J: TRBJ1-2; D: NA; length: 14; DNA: TGTGCCAGCAGTTACTCGTGGCAGGGAGGCGGCTACACCTTC; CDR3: CASSYSWQGGGYTF
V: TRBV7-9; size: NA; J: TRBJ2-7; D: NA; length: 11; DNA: TGTGCCAGCAGGGGTGACAGGTCTCAATACTTC; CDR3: CASRGDRSQYF
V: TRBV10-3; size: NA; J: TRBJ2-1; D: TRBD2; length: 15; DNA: TGTGCCATCAGTGAAGGGACTAGCGGTTACAATGAGCAGTTCTTC; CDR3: CAISEGTSGYNEQFF
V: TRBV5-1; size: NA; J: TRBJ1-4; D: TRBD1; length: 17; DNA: TGCGCCAGCAGCCCTTCCTCCGGGACAGGGGCACTAAATAGACTGTTTTTT; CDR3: CASSPSSGTGALNRLFF
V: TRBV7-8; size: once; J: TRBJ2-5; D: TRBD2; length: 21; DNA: TGTGCCAGCAGCTTATTGGGCCGCTCGACTAGCGGGAGGTCCGAGGGGGAGACCCAGTACTTC; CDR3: CASSLLGRSTSGRSEGETQYF
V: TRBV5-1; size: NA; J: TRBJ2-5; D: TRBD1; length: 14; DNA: TGCGCCAGCAGCCAGGACAGGGCCCAAGAGACCCAGTACTTC; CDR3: CASSQDRAQETQYF
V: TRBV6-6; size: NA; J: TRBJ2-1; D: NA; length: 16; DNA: TGTGCCAGCAGTTACTTGCGGGCCGGAACGGACAATGAGCAGTTCTTC; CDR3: CASSYLRAGTDNEQFF
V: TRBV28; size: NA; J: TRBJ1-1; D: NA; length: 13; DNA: TGTGCCAGCAGTTTAGGTGGGAGGGGAAAAGCTTTCTTT; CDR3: CASSLGGRGKAFF
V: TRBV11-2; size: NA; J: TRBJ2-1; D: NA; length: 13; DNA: TGTGCCAGCAGCCGGAATCAGGGGAATGAGCAGTTCTTC; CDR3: CASSRNQGNEQFF
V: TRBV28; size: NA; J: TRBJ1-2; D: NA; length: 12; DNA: TGTGCCAGCAGTGAGTGGGGAGGTAGCTACACCTTC; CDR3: CASSEWGGSYTF
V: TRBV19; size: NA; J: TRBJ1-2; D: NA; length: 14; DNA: TGTGCCAGTAGTATCGGCAGGGAAAACTATGGCTACACCTTC; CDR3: CASSIGRENYGYTF
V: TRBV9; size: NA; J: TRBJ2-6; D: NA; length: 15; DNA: TGTGCCAGCAGCGTAGCGAGCTCTGGGGCCAACGTCCTGACTTTC; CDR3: CASSVASSGANVLTF
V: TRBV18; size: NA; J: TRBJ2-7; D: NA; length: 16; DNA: TGTGCCAGCTCACCACCGGCGCGTGGAAGTGGGGACGAGCAGTACTTC; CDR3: CASSPPARGSGDEQYF
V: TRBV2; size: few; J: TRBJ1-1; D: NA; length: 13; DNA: TGTGCCAGCAGTGAGCACGGGAACACTGAAGCTTTCTTT; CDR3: CASSEHGNTEAFF
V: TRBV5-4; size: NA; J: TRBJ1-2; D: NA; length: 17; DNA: TGTGCCAGCAGCTTGCAAGTGGTTTGGCAGACCCTCTATGGCTACACCTTC; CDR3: CASSLQVVWQTLYGYTF
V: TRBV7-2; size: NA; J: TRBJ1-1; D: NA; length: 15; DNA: TGTGCCAGCAGCTTGCGTAAAAGGGTGCCCACTGAAGCTTTCTTT; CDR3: CASSLRKRVPTEAFF
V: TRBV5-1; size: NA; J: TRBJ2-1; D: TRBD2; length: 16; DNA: TGCGCCAGCAGCTCCGGACTAGCGGGATGGGGGACGGAGCAGTTCTTC; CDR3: CASSSGLAGWGTEQFF
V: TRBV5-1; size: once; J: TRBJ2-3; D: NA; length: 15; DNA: TGCGCCAGCAGCCCGGGATCCCCCACATTAGATACGCAGTATTTT; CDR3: CASSPGSPTLDTQYF
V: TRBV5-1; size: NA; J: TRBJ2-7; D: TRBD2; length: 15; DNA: TGCGCCAGCAGCTTGGAATTGTCGGGAGGGAGAGAGCAGTACTTC; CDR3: CASSLELSGGREQYF